This T cell receptor (beta chain) was recorded in a study of T cell repertoires in ileal Crohn's disease. Repertoires were generated with immunoSEQ multiplex PCR, while TCRdb's copy carries only in-frame clones and drops some. The sample records about 30,000 clones, 81% being singletons. Patients were adults with ileal or ileocolonic Crohn's disease needing resection. The CDR3 has 17 residues. Trimming took 1 base from V and 1 from J; bases not matched to a gene: 7. CDR1 SGHTA and CDR2 FQGNSA come from the germline V gene. This receptor was obtained from an adult with Crohn's disease. The chain carries TRBV7-2 and TRBJ2-7; 10 bases map to TRBD1. The sample consisted of ileal tissue. The CDR3 protein is CASSLGGTGELSYEQYF. The DNA for the CDR3 is TGTGCCAGCAGCTTAGGTGGGACAGGGGAATTATCCTACGAGCAGTACTTC.